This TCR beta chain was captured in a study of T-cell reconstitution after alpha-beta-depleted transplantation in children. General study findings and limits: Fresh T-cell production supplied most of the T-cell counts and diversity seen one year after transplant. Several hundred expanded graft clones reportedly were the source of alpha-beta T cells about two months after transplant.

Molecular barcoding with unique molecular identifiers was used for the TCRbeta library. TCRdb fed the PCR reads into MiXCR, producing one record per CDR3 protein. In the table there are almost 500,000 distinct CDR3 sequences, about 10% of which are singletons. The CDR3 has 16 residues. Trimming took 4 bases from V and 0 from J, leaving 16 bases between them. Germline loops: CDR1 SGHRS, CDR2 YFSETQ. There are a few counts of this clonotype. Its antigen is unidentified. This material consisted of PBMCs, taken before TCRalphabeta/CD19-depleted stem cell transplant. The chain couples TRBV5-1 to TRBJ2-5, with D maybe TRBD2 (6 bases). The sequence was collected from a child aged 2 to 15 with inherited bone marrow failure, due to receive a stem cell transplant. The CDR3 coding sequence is TGCGCCAGCAGCGGGAACCGGGACTCCCACCAAGAGACCCAGTACTTC. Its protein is CASSGNRDSHQETQYF.